A single sample is the source of the 30 T cell receptor beta chains below, sequenced in a study of T cells in Graves' hyperthyroidism and ophthalmopathy (dated by TCRdb to between 2017 and 2020). The library was built by means of multiplex PCR. The instrument given in TCRdb is Illumina HiSeq 2000. The TCR beta CDR3 regions were amplified from RNA transcripts. The TCR CDR3 was subjected to a first round of RT-PCR using the HTBI primer set and the Qiagen OneStep RT-PCR kit. The public reads were reprocessed in TCRdb via fastp at Q25 and MiXCR, keeping in-frame beta chains. Records with the same CDR3 protein are collapsed into one entry carrying the most frequent genes and DNA. Across this sample there are some 300,000 distinct CDR3 sequences, with around 19% seen only once. Under 45% of the sample is taken by the ten largest. Source material: blood. These receptors all come from a man aged 45-65 years with Graves' ophthalmopathy.

The gene calls are TRBV4-2 and TRBJ2-3; D uncertain. Germline lookup yields CDR1 LGHNA and CDR2 YNFKEQ. The CDR3 runs 12 residues. The V gene lost 2 bases and the J gene lost 2 bases, with 2 bases spanning the gap. The chain's CDR3 is CASSQSTDTQYF. CDR3 nucleotide sequence: TGTGCCAGCAGCCAATCCACAGATACGCAGTATTTT.

V gene TRBV9 combines with J gene TRBJ2-1, with D possibly matching TRBD1 (7 bases). Between the trimmed V and J ends, which lost 4 bases and 8 bases, there was a span of 16 bases. CDR3 length equals 14 residues. Per the germline V gene, CDR1 is SGDLS and CDR2 is YYNGEE. The CDR3 region is CASSLRQGGDEQFF. The CDR3 nucleotides read TGTGCCAGCAGCCTCCGTCAGGGGGGCGATGAGCAGTTCTTC.

This chain links TRBV28 with TRBJ2-6; 7 bases line up with TRBD1. Germline CDR1 reads MDHEN; CDR2 reads SYDVKM. There are 16 residues in the CDR3. V shed 5 bases and J 4 bases; nucleotides not matched to a gene: 8. The DNA of the CDR3 is TGTGCCAGCAGTCTTACCACAGGGGTCGGGGCCAACGTCCTGACTTTC. It encodes CASSLTTGVGANVLTF.

V is TRBV18 and J is TRBJ1-2, with D possibly being TRBD1 (5 bases). The CDR3 is made up of 13 amino acids. V dropped 2 bases and J dropped 3 bases, with 7 bases sitting between them. Germline V gene lookup returns CDR1 KGHSH and CDR2 LQKENI. CDR3 sequence (DNA): TGTGCCAGCTCACCAGAGACAGACTATGGCTACACCTTC. Translating gives CASSPETDYGYTF.

This clonotype was seen many times. The chain links TRBV11-2 to TRBJ1-2; D possibly corresponds to TRBD1 (5 bases). The germline V and J ends were trimmed by 7 bases and 4 bases, with 16 bases remaining between them. The CDR3 has 14 amino acids. Germline assignment: CDR1 SGHAT and CDR2 FQNNGV. CDR3: CASNSPRGGYGYTF. The CDR3 DNA follows: TGTGCCAGCAACTCACCCCGGGGCGGCTATGGCTACACCTTC.

This clonotype was seen more than once but under ten times. V gene TRBV7-8 combines with J gene TRBJ2-3; D may be TRBD2 (6 bases). Germline loops: CDR1 SGHVS, CDR2 FQNEAQ. Trimming removed 6 bases at V and 6 bases at J, with 19 bases between. CDR3 length equals 15 residues. The CDR3 DNA is TGTGCCAGCAGTGGTCTGGCGGGAAATGGTGATACGCAGTATTTT. Translation: CASSGLAGNGDTQYF.

This clonotype came up a few times. The CDR3 is CASSAESNQPQHF. CDR3 DNA: TGTGCCAGCAGTGCTGAGAGCAATCAGCCCCAGCATTTT. This chain joins TRBV6-4 and TRBJ1-5; no reliable D call. V lost 4 bases and J lost 1, with 5 bases in between. The germline CDR1 and CDR2 sequences are MRHNA and SNTAGT. This CDR3 has 13 residues.

This chain joins TRBV6-5 and TRBJ1-1; TRBD1 is a possible D gene (5 bases). Per germline, CDR1 MNHEY and CDR2 SVGAGI. V lost 3 bases, J lost 1 base, and 12 bases lay in between. There are 15 residues in the CDR3. CDR3 sequence reads: CASSYLGGKNTEAFF. CDR3 in DNA: TGTGCCAGCAGTTATCTTGGGGGGAAGAACACTGAAGCTTTCTTT.

V gene TRBV7-8 combines with J gene TRBJ1-2; D not certain. The ends were cut back, 4 bases at V and 4 bases at J, with 10 bases in the middle. CDR3 length equals 13 residues. Per germline, CDR1 SGHVS and CDR2 FQNEAQ. The CDR3 DNA reads as TGTGCCAGCAGCTCTCGGGGTACCTATGGCTACACCTTC. Its protein is CASSSRGTYGYTF.

This rearrangement joins TRBV20-1 to TRBJ2-1; no definite D call. V was trimmed by 3 bases and J by 0 bases, leaving 9 bases between them. The CDR3 runs to 14 residues. CDR1 is DFQATT, CDR2 SNEGSKA, per germline (reference sequence). Written as DNA, the CDR3 is TGCAGTGCTAGCTCCCCGAGCTCCTACAATGAGCAGTTCTTC. Amino acid sequence: CSASSPSSYNEQFF.

This clonotype was detected a few times. The chain recombines TRBV30 with TRBJ2-1; TRBD2 might be the D (6 bases). From germline, CDR1 is GTSNPN and CDR2 SVGIG (reference sequence). V shed 4 bases and J shed 2 bases, with 12 bases lying between them. This CDR3 comprises 14 residues. CDR3 nucleotide sequence: TGTGCCTGGAATCATGGCGGGACCTACAATGAGCAGTTCTTC. Residues: CAWNHGGTYNEQFF.

The chain links TRBV7-9 to TRBJ2-7, with unresolved D. This CDR3 has 15 residues. Germline CDR1 SEHNR, CDR2 FQNEAQ (reference sequence). Trimming shortened V by 6 bases and J by 2 bases, and 17 bases separated the two germline ends. The CDR3 coding sequence is TGTGCCAGCAGTCCTGACACCGCGCGGACCTACGAGCAGTACTTC. Translated: CASSPDTARTYEQYF.

In this sample, this clonotype turned up many times. This chain joins TRBV18 and TRBJ2-3, with D perhaps TRBD1 (5 bases). Germline CDR1 reads KGHSH; CDR2 reads LQKENI. The CDR3 totals 16 residues. V dropped 3 bases and J dropped 2 bases, with 15 bases sitting between them. DNA for the CDR3: TGTGCCAGCTCACCCAGACAGAACTATAACACAGATACGCAGTATTTT. Amino acid sequence: CASSPRQNYNTDTQYF.

This clonotype was observed a few times. This rearrangement joins TRBV5-1 to TRBJ2-3, with 8 bases fitting TRBD1. Germline V gene lookup returns CDR1 SGHRS and CDR2 YFSETQ. The CDR3 spans 14 residues. Germline trimming cut 2 bases from V and 9 bases from J; bases unmatched to any gene: 8. The CDR3 protein is CASSLGQGAFTQYF. CDR3 DNA: TGCGCCAGCAGCTTAGGGCAGGGGGCCTTCACGCAGTATTTT.

On this clonotype: This clone may be a read error of a much larger clone one base away. The V call is TRBV18, the J call TRBJ2-7; maybe TRBD2 (6 bases). Germline V CDR1 and CDR2: KGHSH, LQKENI. V was clipped by 2 bases and J by 9 bases, with 20 bases between them. This CDR3 is built from 15 residues. The CDR3 region is CASSPAGLRVGTQYF. In DNA, the CDR3 is TGTGCCAGCTCACCAGCGGGACTGAGAGTCGGTACGCAGTACTTC.

The rearrangement links TRBV20-1 to TRBJ2-3; 10 bases align to TRBD1. V was clipped by 2 bases and J by 5 bases; unmatched bases: 13. Germline-derived CDR1 and CDR2 are DFQATT and SNEGSKA (reference sequence). This CDR3 has 17 amino acids. The CDR3 spells CSARIVTGTGDKDTQYF. CDR3 in DNA: TGCAGTGCTAGAATTGTTACCGGGACAGGGGACAAAGATACGCAGTATTTT.

The chain joins TRBV6-1 to TRBJ1-5; D is unresolved. Trimming shortened V by 8 bases and J by 1 base, and 6 bases separated the two germline ends. Germline V CDR1 and CDR2: MNHNS, SASEGT. This CDR3 has 12 amino acids. The CDR3 coding sequence is TGTGCCAGCGGAGAAAGCAATCAGCCCCAGCATTTT. Encoded protein: CASGESNQPQHF.

This rearrangement joins TRBV5-1 to TRBJ2-5; D remains unclear. Germline values: CDR1 SGHRS, CDR2 YFSETQ. The length of the CDR3 is 15 residues. Trimming removed 4 bases at V and 1 base at J, with 14 bases between. The CDR3 nucleotides are TGCGCCAGCAGCCGACCTGGCAGGCCCCAAGAGACCCAGTACTTC. As protein: CASSRPGRPQETQYF.

This clonotype was observed at least ten times. This rearrangement joins TRBV11-2 to TRBJ2-7; possibly TRBD1 or TRBD2 for D (5 bases each). V gave up 4 bases and J gave up 6 bases, with 19 bases separating them. From germline, CDR1 is SGHAT and CDR2 FQNNGV. This CDR3 spans 15 amino acids. CDR3 protein: CASSSRLRGGLEQYF. The CDR3 coding sequence is TGTGCCAGCAGCTCCCGCCTAAGGGGCGGGCTCGAGCAGTACTTC. The whole variable domain, remainder taken from reference TRBV11-2 and TRBJ2-7, is EAGVAQSPRYKIIEKRQSVAFWCNPISGHATLYWYQQILGQGPKLLIQFQNNGVVDDSQLPKDRFSAERLKGVDSTLKIQPAKLEDSAVYLCASSSRLRGGLEQYFGPGTRLTVT.

This chain uses TRBV6-1 with TRBJ2-7; 15 bases map to TRBD2. Germline V gene data show CDR1 as MNHNS and CDR2 as SASEGT. The J segment lost 3 bases and the V segment lost 0 bases, leaving 9 bases of the junction unmatched. This CDR3 has 19 residues. Here the CDR3 reads CASSEAPGLAGGRVYEQYF. In DNA, the CDR3 is TGTGCCAGCAGTGAAGCACCGGGACTAGCGGGAGGAAGGGTCTACGAGCAGTACTTC.

In this sample, this clonotype turned up a few times. CDR3 residues: CASSQGGRQYF. Written as DNA, the CDR3 is TGTGCCAGCAGTCAGGGGGGACGGCAGTACTTC. The chain has TRBV2 and TRBJ2-7, with D tentatively TRBD1 (7 bases). The CDR3 loop spans 11 amino acids. The V gene's germline CDR1 is SNHLY and CDR2 FYNNEI. Trimming pared 5 bases from V and 9 bases from J, leaving 11 bases between.

This clonotype has a single count. One end of the junction is discordant with germline, which a read error may explain. This chain connects TRBV6-2 or TRBV6-3 to TRBJ2-1; a possible D gene is TRBD2 (6 bases). The CDR3 is 15 amino acids. Germline CDR1 MNHEY, CDR2 SVGEGT. The chain's CDR3 is CASSYIAASYNEQFF. The DNA of the CDR3 is TGTGCCAGCAGTTACATAGCGGCTTCCTACAATGAGCAATTCTTC.

V is TRBV16 and J is TRBJ2-2; tentatively, D is TRBD2 (5 bases). Trimming took 2 bases from V and 3 from J, leaving 7 bases between them. The CDR3 is 14 amino acids. CDR1 is KGHSY, CDR2 FQNENV, per germline. The CDR3 region has the DNA TGTGCCAGCAGCCAACTAGCCGACACCGGGGAGCTGTTTTTT. It encodes CASSQLADTGELFF.

This clonotype turned up a few times. This rearrangement joins TRBV10-3 to TRBJ1-6; 7 bases agree with TRBD1. Losses at the gene ends were 10 bases for V and 10 bases for J; bases not matched to a gene: 10. This CDR3 is 13 amino acids long. The germline gives CDR1 ENHRY, CDR2 SYGVKD. The CDR3 is CATQGTVASPLHF. For the CDR3, the DNA is TGTGCCACCCAGGGGACAGTGGCCTCACCCCTCCACTTT.

The V gene is TRBV12-3 or TRBV12-4, the J gene TRBJ2-1; the D gene is possibly TRBD2 (6 bases). The ends were cut back, 4 bases at V and 0 bases at J, with 16 bases in the middle. The CDR3 length is 17 residues. The CDR3 nucleotides read TGTGCCAGCAGTTCGGCGCGGGGCGGGGACTCCTACAATGAGCAGTTCTTC. Translation: CASSSARGGDSYNEQFF.

The chain uses TRBV5-4 and TRBJ2-4, with D unclear. The CDR3 is 14 residues long. Per germline, CDR1 SGHNT and CDR2 YYREEE (reference sequence). The V and J ends lost 4 bases and 0 bases respectively, with 8 bases between them. This CDR3 is CASSPELAKNIQYF. CDR3 DNA: TGTGCCAGCAGCCCTGAATTAGCCAAAAACATTCAGTACTTC.

The sample holds many counts of this clonotype. The V gene is TRBV28, the J gene TRBJ2-1; TRBD2 aligns across 8 bases. The ends lost 2 bases at V and 7 bases at J; junction bases unmatched: 10. The CDR3 is made up of 16 amino acids. CDR1 is MDHEN and CDR2 is SYDVKM in the germline V gene. CDR3 region: CASSLPLRAGGNEQFF. DNA of the CDR3: TGTGCCAGCAGTTTACCCCTCAGGGCGGGAGGAAATGAGCAGTTCTTC.

This clonotype was detected many times. CDR3 sequence (DNA): TGTGCCAGCAGGATTACGTCCGGTAATAGCAATCAGCCCCAGCATTTT. Translation: CASRITSGNSNQPQHF. The gene calls are TRBV6-1 and TRBJ1-5, with D unclear. Per germline, CDR1 MNHNS and CDR2 SASEGT. CDR3 length: 16 residues. V was trimmed by 6 bases and J by 0 bases, leaving 15 bases between them.

This clonotype was seen a few times. V is TRBV7-9 and J is TRBJ2-3, with TRBD1 matching over 8 bases. Per the germline V gene, CDR1 is SEHNR and CDR2 is FQNEAQ (reference sequence). This CDR3 spans 15 amino acids. Germline trimming cut 3 bases from V and 4 bases from J; bases unmatched to any gene: 6. CDR3 protein: CASSFTGGPSDTQYF. For the CDR3, the DNA is TGTGCCAGCAGCTTCACAGGGGGACCTTCAGATACGCAGTATTTT.

Only a few counts were recorded for this clonotype. The rearrangement links TRBV4-1 to TRBJ2-5; D unresolved. The germline V gene encodes CDR1 MGHRA and CDR2 YSYEKL. The CDR3 totals 15 residues. The germline V and J ends were trimmed by 0 bases and 5 bases, with 13 bases remaining between them. CDR3 nucleotide sequence: TGCGCCAGCAGCCAAGAAGACGAGTTGGGGGAGACCCAGTACTTC. Translating it yields CASSQEDELGETQYF.